Each of the 23 T cell receptor beta chains below was sequenced from the same sample in a study of shared clonotypes between healthy human individuals. CD45RO-negative cells were positively selected for CCR7, leaving out terminally differentiated effector memory CD45RA+ cells. Sequencing was performed with immunoSEQ multiplex PCR; in TCRdb, only in-frame clones are kept and a portion is missing. The table lists just over 2,000,000 clones, over 85% of them singletons. The source material was naive CD8+ T cells sorted from blood. Every receptor here comes from a man aged 18 to 30 in good health.

This chain joins TRBV15 and TRBJ2-3; 8 bases fit TRBD2. V lost 4 bases and J lost 15; bases outside the gene matches: 9. The CDR3 is made up of 12 amino acids. The germline gives CDR1 LNHNV, CDR2 YYDKDF (reference sequence). CDR3 region: CATSIASGLVYF. As DNA, the CDR3 is TGTGCCACCAGCATAGCTTCGGGACTAGTCTATTTT.

This clone has only one observation. DNA for the CDR3: TGTGCCTCTGACAGGTACCAAGAGACCCAGTACTTC. This gives the protein CASDRYQETQYF. The chain recombines TRBV30 with TRBJ2-5; D might be TRBD1 (6 bases). Trimming removed 7 bases at V and 0 bases at J, with 9 bases between. The CDR3 sequence is 12 residues long. Looked up from germline, CDR1 is GTSNPN and CDR2 is SVGIG (reference sequence).

The chain links TRBV27 to TRBJ2-5; TRBD1 is a possible D gene (6 bases). V lost 5 bases and J lost 5, with 12 bases in between. The CDR3 is 13 residues long. Germline V gives CDR1 MNHEY, CDR2 SMNVEV (reference sequence). The DNA for the CDR3 is TGTGCCAGCAGTGCCAGGGGAGTCGAGACCCAGTACTTC. It codes for CASSARGVETQYF.

The table lists this clone with a few counts. This sequence joins TRBV19 and TRBJ2-3; 7 bases match TRBD2. Germline values: CDR1 LNHDA, CDR2 SQIVND (reference sequence). V lost 6 bases and J lost 2; bases outside the gene matches: 5. This CDR3 has 14 residues. The CDR3, as DNA: TGTGCCAGTAGAAGGAGCGGGGCCACAGATACGCAGTATTTT. Residues: CASRRSGATDTQYF.

This clone is a singleton in its sample. The chain combines TRBV18 with TRBJ2-7; maybe TRBD1 (7 bases). Germline-derived CDR1 and CDR2 are KGHSH and LQKENI. Trimming removed 6 bases from V and 1 base from J, with 28 bases in between. This CDR3 contains 19 residues. CDR3 nucleotides: TGTGCCAGCTCCCCAATGACGGCTCAGGGGGGAATGACTTCCTACGAGCAGTACTTC. It specifies CASSPMTAQGGMTSYEQYF.

This chain uses TRBV4-1 with TRBJ1-2, with D possibly being TRBD1 (5 bases). Germline V gene sequence: CDR1 MGHRA, CDR2 YSYEKL. Trimming took 3 bases from V and 5 from J, leaving 13 bases between them. This CDR3 has 14 amino acids. The CDR3 loop is CASSQAGTEYGYTF. For the CDR3, the DNA is TGCGCCAGCAGCCAGGCCGGGACGGAATATGGCTACACCTTC.

This clone was seen a single time. The chain links TRBV30 to TRBJ2-7, with D possibly being TRBD1 (6 bases). Trimming removed 2 bases at V and 5 bases at J, with 13 bases between. CDR3 length equals 13 residues. Germline CDR1 reads GTSNPN; CDR2 reads SVGIG (reference sequence). Written as DNA, the CDR3 is TGTGCCTGGAGTTCCGGGACAAGGGACGAGCAGTACTTC. Its protein product is CAWSSGTRDEQYF.

The chain employs TRBV9 and TRBJ2-2; no clear D. Germline V CDR1 and CDR2: SGDLS, YYNGEE. Trimming stripped 6 bases from V and 3 bases from J, with 9 bases between. The CDR3 totals 13 residues. The CDR3 sequence: CASTWGDTGELFF. The CDR3 bases are TGTGCCAGCACATGGGGTGACACCGGGGAGCTGTTTTTT.

This clone was picked up a small number of times. Other DNA sequences in this sample translate to the same CDR3. The rearrangement joins TRBV6-5 to TRBJ2-7; maybe TRBD1 (7 bases). The CDR3 runs 16 residues. Germline-derived CDR1 and CDR2 are MNHEY and SVGAGI. V dropped 0 bases and J dropped 2 bases, with 14 bases sitting between them. The CDR3 region is CASSYSSLRGAYEQYF. CDR3 nucleotide sequence: TGTGCCAGCAGTTACTCGTCTCTCAGGGGGGCCTACGAGCAGTACTTC.

This chain uses TRBV6-1 with TRBJ2-3; D is possibly TRBD1 (5 bases). The CDR3 length is 14 residues. Germline V gene data show CDR1 as MNHNS and CDR2 as SASEGT. Trimming removed 3 bases at V and 1 base at J, with 8 bases between. The chain's CDR3 is CASSDVGGTDTQYF. The CDR3, as DNA: TGTGCCAGCAGTGATGTAGGGGGCACAGATACGCAGTATTTT.

With respect to this clone: Other DNA sequences in this sample translate to the same CDR3. V is TRBV2 and J is TRBJ2-1; D unclear. In germline, CDR1 is SNHLY, CDR2 FYNNEI. The CDR3 loop spans 12 amino acids. V lost 6 bases and J lost 4, with 7 bases in between. The CDR3 nucleotides read TGTGCCAGCAGCGAGGAGTACAATGAGCAGTTCTTC. Its protein product is CASSEEYNEQFF.

For this clone: Other DNA sequences of this sample code for an identical CDR3. This chain uses TRBV19 with TRBJ1-1; a possible D gene is TRBD1 (6 bases). CDR1 and CDR2 (germline): LNHDA, SQIVND (reference sequence). CDR3 length equals 12 residues. V was clipped by 6 bases and J by 4 bases, with 9 bases between them. The CDR3 is CASRRGGTEAFF. Written as DNA, the CDR3 is TGTGCCAGTAGGAGAGGGGGCACTGAAGCTTTCTTT.

The J gene is TRBJ1-1, the V gene TRBV28, with a weak D call TRBD1 (5 bases). The CDR3 is 15 residues long. The ends were cut back, 1 base at V and 6 bases at J, with 15 bases in the middle. Germline V CDR1 and CDR2: MDHEN, SYDVKM. In DNA form, the CDR3 reads TGTGCCAGCAGTTTATTCCCGGGGGGGAGGGCTGAAGCTTTCTTT. This translates into CASSLFPGGRAEAFF.

Written as DNA, the CDR3 is TGTGCCAGCAGTTTAGTTGGAACTAGAGGGAACACCGGGGAGCTGTTTTTT. Its translation is CASSLVGTRGNTGELFF. The chain has TRBV27 and TRBJ2-2; tentative D call: TRBD2 (5 bases). V gave up 2 bases and J gave up 1 base, with 14 bases separating them. Germline V gene lookup returns CDR1 MNHEY and CDR2 SMNVEV (reference sequence). The CDR3 is made up of 17 amino acids.

The chain couples TRBV7-6 to TRBJ2-7; D is undetermined. Germline CDR1 reads SGHVS; CDR2 reads FNYEAQ. Trimming removed 3 bases at V and 3 bases at J, with 9 bases between. The CDR3 runs 13 residues. The CDR3 nucleotides are TGTGCCAGCAGCTTCCGCGAAAACTACGAGCAGTACTTC. It encodes CASSFRENYEQYF. Filled out from reference TRBV7-6 and TRBJ2-7, the complete variable domain reads GAGVSQSPRYKVTKRGQDVALRCDPISGHVSLYWYRQALGQGPEFLTYFNYEAQQDKSGLPNDRFSAERPEGSISTLTIQRTEQRDSAMYRCASSFRENYEQYFGPGTRLTVT.

The chain carries TRBV4-2 and TRBJ1-6; D unclear. Germline V gene data show CDR1 as LGHNA and CDR2 as YNFKEQ. The CDR3 is 16 amino acids. Between the trimmed V and J ends, which lost 0 bases and 9 bases, there was a span of 15 bases. This CDR3 is CASSQDREQAISPLHF. The CDR3 DNA reads as TGTGCCAGCAGCCAAGATCGGGAGCAGGCCATTTCACCCCTCCACTTT.

J is TRBJ1-2 and V is TRBV11-2; D is undetermined. Germline values: CDR1 SGHAT, CDR2 FQNNGV. V was shortened by 5 bases and J by 6 bases, with 10 bases between the two germline ends. The length of the CDR3 is 12 residues. In nucleotides, the CDR3 is TGTGCCAGCAGCGGCCGGATAGATGGCTACACCTTC. Translating gives CASSGRIDGYTF.

V gene TRBV7-9 combines with J gene TRBJ2-3; D unresolved. Per the germline V gene, CDR1 is SEHNR and CDR2 is FQNEAQ (reference sequence). The CDR3 sequence is 12 residues long. Trimming cost V 0 bases and J 6 bases, with 4 bases left between them. The CDR3 nucleotides read TGTGCCAGCAGCTTAGCCATGGATACGCAGTATTTT. Translated, it gives CASSLAMDTQYF.

The V call is TRBV29-1, the J call TRBJ1-2; 7 bases fit TRBD1. Per germline, CDR1 SQVTM and CDR2 ANQGSEA. CDR3 size: 12 residues. V dropped 6 bases and J dropped 4; count of bases not matched to a gene: 5. As DNA, the CDR3 is TGCAGCGTCCCCAGGGGGGGCTATGGCTACACCTTC. Translated: CSVPRGGYGYTF.

The chain carries TRBV9 and TRBJ2-1; 9 bases map to TRBD2. The junction had 7 bases not matched to a gene; V was cut back by 3 bases and J by 6 bases. This CDR3 has 15 amino acids. The germline gives CDR1 SGDLS, CDR2 YYNGEE. CDR3 loop: CASSASGTSLNEQFF. In DNA form, the CDR3 reads TGTGCCAGCAGCGCCTCCGGGACTAGCCTCAATGAGCAGTTCTTC.

About this clone itself: Other DNA variants within this sample encode the same CDR3. The chain couples TRBV28 to TRBJ1-2, with TRBD1 matching 7 bases. This CDR3 has 18 amino acids. From germline, CDR1 is MDHEN and CDR2 SYDVKM. Trimming took 5 bases from V and 7 from J; bases not matched to a gene: 22. The CDR3 sequence: CASSPLPGQVILSVGYTF. In DNA form, the CDR3 reads TGTGCCAGCAGTCCGCTCCCTGGACAGGTGATACTATCAGTTGGCTACACCTTC.

Only one count was recorded for this clone. Different DNA sequences within this sample yield the same CDR3. The V gene is TRBV19, the J gene TRBJ1-1; D ambiguous. The V end lost 3 bases, the J end lost 4 bases, and 9 bases lay between the germline ends. The CDR3 extends over 13 amino acids. Germline V gene data show CDR1 as LNHDA and CDR2 as SQIVND (reference sequence). CDR3 DNA sequence: TGTGCCAGTAGTATGTGGGGTTCCACTGAAGCTTTCTTT. The encoded protein is CASSMWGSTEAFF. Complete variable domain (other parts from reference TRBV19 and TRBJ1-1): DGGITQSPKYLFRKEGQNVTLSCEQNLNHDAMYWYRQDPGQGLRLIYYSQIVNDFQKGDIAEGYSVSREKKESFPLTVTSAQKNPTAFYLCASSMWGSTEAFFGQGTRLTVV.

The sample holds one count of this clone. The J gene is TRBJ2-7, the V gene TRBV4-1; 7 nucleotides match TRBD1. The germline gives CDR1 MGHRA, CDR2 YSYEKL. With V trimmed by 0 bases and J by 6 bases, 11 bases remained unmatched. The CDR3 totals 16 residues. DNA for the CDR3: TGCGCCAGCAGCCAAGAAACGCCGACAGGGTTTCCCGAGCAGTACTTC. Translating it yields CASSQETPTGFPEQYF.